This is a list of T cell receptor beta chains from one sample in a study of blood T cell repertoires in COVID-19. The table came from immunoSEQ multiplex PCR; TCRdb's copy has only in-frame clones and leaves some out. The data show hundreds of thousands of clones, approximately 86% seen once. The sample consisted of peripheral blood. These receptors were collected from a human donor in a cohort sampled during active COVID-19. Each CDR3 is given with its conserved first and last residue. The order of the fields is J gene, D gene, CDR3 length, V gene, clone size, CDR3 protein, CDR3 DNA. A D gene is named only where the DNA matches it firmly. Not every row has a clone size; where given, it reads once, few, many or a size class.

>TRBJ1-5|TRBD1|16|TRBV19|few
CATQARGGWSNQPQHF
TGTGCCACCCAGGCGCGAGGGGGCTGGAGCAATCAGCCCCAGCATTTT
>TRBJ2-3|TRBD2|17|TRBV7-2|NA
CASSVRLAGGPTDTQYF
TGTGCCAGCAGCGTACGACTAGCGGGAGGACCCACAGATACGCAGTATTTT
>TRBJ2-7|TRBD2|14|TRBV5-1|once
CASSKTSGTYEQYF
TGCGCCAGCAGCAAGACTAGCGGGACATACGAGCAGTACTTC
>TRBJ2-7|TRBD2|15|TRBV10-3|NA
CAIRPGLAGGSEQYF
TGTGCCATCAGGCCGGGACTAGCGGGAGGTTCCGAGCAGTACTTC
>TRBJ1-1|NA|14|TRBV28|NA
CASSLINRDTEAFF
TGTGCCAGCAGTTTAATCAACAGGGACACTGAAGCTTTCTTT
>TRBJ2-1|TRBD2|17|TRBV3-1/TRBV3-2|NA
CASSHGSGTSGYNEQFF
TGTGCCAGCAGCCACGGATCCGGGACTAGCGGGTACAATGAGCAGTTCTTC
>TRBJ2-1|TRBD2|15|TRBV28|NA
CASSSFQREGNEQFF
TGTGCCAGCAGTTCCTTCCAGCGGGAGGGCAATGAGCAGTTCTTC
>TRBJ2-7|TRBD2|17|TRBV5-1|NA
CASSKPGLALGSYEQYF
TGCGCCAGCAGCAAACCGGGACTAGCTTTGGGCTCCTACGAGCAGTACTTC
>TRBJ2-5|NA|15|TRBV15|NA
CATSIMGGTQETQYF
TGTGCCACCAGCATCATGGGGGGGACACAGGAGACCCAGTACTTC
>TRBJ1-2|NA|11|TRBV29-1|NA
CSVEVRNGYTF
TGCAGCGTTGAAGTCAGAAATGGCTACACCTTC
>TRBJ2-6|NA|15|TRBV5-4|NA
CASRRRGDGANVLTF
TGTGCCAGCAGGAGGAGGGGAGATGGGGCCAACGTCCTGACTTTC
>TRBJ1-5|TRBD1|13|TRBV19|NA
CASAGTGDQPQHF
TGTGCCAGCGCCGGGACAGGGGATCAGCCCCAGCATTTT
>TRBJ2-1|TRBD2|15|TRBV7-2|NA
CASSLVGGSNNEQFF
TGTGCCAGCAGCTTAGTGGGCGGGAGTAACAATGAGCAGTTCTTC
>TRBJ1-2|TRBD1|12|TRBV19|NA
CAIRTGLHGYTF
TGTGCCATCAGGACAGGGCTTCACGGCTACACCTTC
>TRBJ2-1|NA|14|TRBV4-2|NA
CASSQAGARDEQFF
TGTGCCAGCAGCCAAGCTGGAGCGAGGGATGAGCAGTTCTTC
>TRBJ2-1|NA|12|TRBV7-2|NA
CASSPTYNEQFF
TGTGCCAGCAGCCCCACCTACAATGAGCAGTTCTTC
>TRBJ2-5|NA|13|TRBV19|NA
CASSTRRGETQYF
TGTGCCAGTAGTACGAGACGGGGAGAGACCCAGTACTTC
>TRBJ1-2|NA|13|TRBV27|NA
CASSPGSSYGYTF
TGTGCCAGCAGTCCAGGGTCCAGCTATGGCTACACCTTC
>TRBJ2-3|TRBD2|14|TRBV18|NA
CASSPPREGQAQYF
TGTGCCAGCTCACCACCACGGGAGGGTCAGGCGCAGTATTTT
>TRBJ2-7|NA|12|TRBV6-6|NA
CASSLIGHEQYF
TGTGCCAGCAGCTTGATTGGGCACGAGCAGTACTTC
>TRBJ1-2|NA|12|TRBV29-1|NA
CSVLGVQYGYTF
TGCAGCGTTTTAGGGGTTCAGTATGGCTACACCTTC
>TRBJ1-1|NA|13|TRBV2|NA
CASSEAGATEAFF
TGTGCCAGCAGTGAAGCAGGGGCCACTGAAGCTTTCTTT